This T cell receptor (beta chain) was captured by sequencing in a study of T-cell reconstitution after alpha-beta-depleted transplantation in children. A TCRbeta library incorporating unique molecular identifiers was prepared. Via MiXCR, TCRdb re-called the PCR reads, giving one row per CDR3 protein. Of hundreds of thousands of distinct CDR3 sequences in the sample, about 8.7% were seen once. This clonotype was detected ten times or more. Germline assignment: CDR1 MGHDK and CDR2 SYGVNS. The CDR3 covers 14 residues. The germline V and J ends were trimmed by 7 bases and 1 base, with 10 bases remaining between them.

This chain uses TRBV25-1 with TRBJ2-2; D gene unclear. Sequencing was performed on PBMCs, mostly from graft donor cells, taken 360 days after TCRalphabeta/CD19-depleted stem cell transplant. This TCR was recovered from a male patient aged 2-15 years who had a stem cell transplant for acute myeloid leukemia, so the T cells may come from the graft donor. The CDR3, as DNA: TGTGCCAGCAAGGCCCGGGTGAACACCGGGGAGCTGTTTTTT. This sequence encodes CASKARVNTGELFF.